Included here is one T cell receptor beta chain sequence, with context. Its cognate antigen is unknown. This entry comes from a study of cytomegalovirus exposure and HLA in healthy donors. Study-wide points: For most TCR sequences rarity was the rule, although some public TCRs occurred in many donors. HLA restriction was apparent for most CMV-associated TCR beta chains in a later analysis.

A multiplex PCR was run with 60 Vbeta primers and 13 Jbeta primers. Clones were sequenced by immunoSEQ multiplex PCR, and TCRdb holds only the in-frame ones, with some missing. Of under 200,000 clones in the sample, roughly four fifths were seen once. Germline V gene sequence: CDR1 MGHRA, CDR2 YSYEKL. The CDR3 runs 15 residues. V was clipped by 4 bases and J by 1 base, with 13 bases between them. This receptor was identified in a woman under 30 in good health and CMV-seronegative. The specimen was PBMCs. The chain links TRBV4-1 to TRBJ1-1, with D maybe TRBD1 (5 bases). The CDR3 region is CASSRLDGTNTEAFF. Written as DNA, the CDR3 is TGCGCCAGCAGCCGACTAGACGGGACGAACACTGAAGCTTTCTTT.